This entry lists 13 T cell receptor beta chains sequenced from one sample in a study of neurological immune-mediated disorders. TCRdb independently ran MiXCR on the 5' RACE reads; one entry per CDR3 protein. Of tens of thousands of distinct CDR3 sequences in the sample, around 13% were seen once. Time point described: technical triplicate 1. Sequenced material: CD4+ T cells from blood. The receptors derive from a female donor with HTLV-1-associated myelopathy (HAM/TSP).

The sample holds many counts of this clonotype. CDR3 bases: TGTGCCAGCAGCTTAAATCCAGCGACCGGCGGGGATACGCAGTATTTT. Translated, it gives CASSLNPATGGDTQYF. This chain joins TRBV7-3 and TRBJ2-3; weak D call: TRBD2 (5 bases). The V gene's germline CDR1 is SGHTA and CDR2 FQGTGA. CDR3 length: 16 amino acids. The V end lost 1 base, the J end lost 6 bases, and 17 bases lay between the germline ends.

V and J are TRBV18 and TRBJ2-3, with D perhaps being TRBD1 or TRBD2 (5 bases each). The CDR3 runs to 13 residues. Germline CDR1 reads KGHSH; CDR2 reads LQKENI. Trimming took off 4 bases at V and 5 bases at J, with 10 bases between the two ends. The CDR3 here is CASSLGAGDTQYF. CDR3 bases: TGTGCCAGCTCACTCGGGGCCGGAGATACGCAGTATTTT.

This rearrangement joins TRBV3-1 to TRBJ2-3; perhaps TRBD1 as D (6 bases). This CDR3 region has 14 residues. With 4 bases removed from V and 5 bases from J, the gap between germline ends came to 13 bases. Germline values: CDR1 LGHDT, CDR2 YNNKEL (reference sequence). Here the CDR3 reads CASSPVGGLDTQYF. In DNA form, the CDR3 reads TGTGCCAGCAGCCCGGTAGGGGGATTAGATACGCAGTATTTT.

This clonotype is judged medium-sized (0.01 to 0.1%). This sequence joins TRBV29-1 and TRBJ1-2; tentative D call: TRBD1 (5 bases). Germline assignment: CDR1 SQVTM and CDR2 ANQGSEA. Between the trimmed V and J ends, which lost 4 bases and 0 bases, there was a span of 9 bases. The CDR3 spans 13 residues. The CDR3 here is CSVGDSPNYGYTF. CDR3 DNA sequence: TGCAGCGTTGGTGACAGTCCTAACTATGGCTACACCTTC.

This clonotype was detected ten times or more. The V gene is TRBV5-1, the J gene TRBJ2-2; D remains ambiguous. CDR1 SGHRS and CDR2 YFSETQ come from the germline V gene. CDR3 length: 14 amino acids. With 7 bases removed from V and 3 bases from J, the gap between germline ends came to 13 bases. Here the CDR3 reads CASGGPQYTGELFF. CDR3 coding DNA: TGCGCCAGCGGCGGACCTCAGTACACCGGGGAGCTGTTTTTT.

In its sample, this clonotype is medium-sized. The gene calls are TRBV20-1 and TRBJ1-1; 8 nucleotides align to TRBD1. The CDR3 extends over 13 amino acids. Germline CDR1 reads DFQATT; CDR2 reads SNEGSKA (reference sequence). V lost 0 bases to trimming and J lost 11 bases; unmatched junction nucleotides: 8. The CDR3 nucleotides are TGCAGTGCTAGAGATCAGCAGGGGGCAGGGGCTTTCTTT. It codes for CSARDQQGAGAFF.

This clonotype was observed at least ten times. CDR3 nucleotide sequence: TGCGCCAGCAGCCCGGGACAGGGGGCAAGGTTCGAGCAGTACTTC. It is translated as CASSPGQGARFEQYF. The rearrangement joins TRBV5-1 to TRBJ2-7; TRBD1 matches at 12 bases. The CDR3 loop spans 15 amino acids. Per germline, CDR1 SGHRS and CDR2 YFSETQ. V was pared by 4 bases and J by 6 bases, with 8 bases of the junction left unmatched.

In its sample, this clonotype was seen many times. In DNA, the CDR3 is TGTGCCAGCAGCATTAGAACGGGGACAGATACGCAGTATTTT. This translates into CASSIRTGTDTQYF. The V and J genes are TRBV7-2 and TRBJ2-3, with D possibly being TRBD2 (5 bases). V lost 5 bases and J lost 3, with 12 bases in between. CDR3 size: 14 residues. From germline, CDR1 is SGHTA and CDR2 FQGNSA.

This clonotype was observed many times. The chain couples TRBV29-1 to TRBJ1-2, with D unresolved. V lost 5 bases, J lost 2 bases, and 9 bases lay in between. Per germline, CDR1 SQVTM and CDR2 ANQGSEA. There are 12 residues in the CDR3. CDR3 nucleotides: TGCAGCGTTAGAGACGCGAACTATGGCTACACCTTC. Amino acids: CSVRDANYGYTF.

This clonotype was seen ten or more times. The chain is built from TRBV5-6 and TRBJ2-2; 9 bases map to TRBD1. CDR3 size: 16 residues. The trim removed 4 bases at V and 1 base at J, leaving 5 bases unmatched. Germline V gene sequence: CDR1 SGHDT, CDR2 YYEEEE. CDR3 nucleotide sequence: TGTGCCAGCAGCCCAAAGACAGGGGGGAACACCGGGGAGCTGTTTTTT. Its translation: CASSPKTGGNTGELFF.

This clonotype was seen at least ten times. The V call is TRBV7-2, the J call TRBJ1-6; 8 bases align to TRBD1. J was trimmed by 7 bases and V by 5 bases; bases with no gene match: 10. Germline V lookup: CDR1 SGHTA, CDR2 FQGNSA. This CDR3 has 16 amino acids. The CDR3 DNA is TGTGCCAGCAGCCGAGCCGGACAGGGTGGGAATTCACCCCTCCACTTT. Encoded protein: CASSRAGQGGNSPLHF.

The chain has TRBV6-1 and TRBJ2-7; tentative D call: TRBD1 (5 bases). The CDR3 runs to 16 residues. Trimming shortened V by 6 bases and J by 4 bases, and 22 bases separated the two germline ends. In germline, CDR1 is MNHNS, CDR2 SASEGT. CDR3 nucleotide sequence: TGTGCCAGCAGAACAAGTCGGCAGGCGAAGGGGTACGAGCAGTACTTC. Protein: CASRTSRQAKGYEQYF.

Only a few counts were recorded for this clonotype. This may come from a read error, since a much larger clone is one base off. This chain links TRBV12-3 or TRBV12-4 with TRBJ2-3, with 13 bases that match TRBD2. This CDR3 has 21 residues. After removal of 3 bases from V and 2 bases from J, the junction contained 17 bases not matched to a gene. The chain's CDR3 is CASSFWIKTSGRRNPTDTQYF. The CDR3 DNA is TGTGCCAGCAGTTTTTGGATAAAGACTAGCGGGAGGCGAAACCCCACAGATACGCAGTATTTT.